What follows are 12 T cell receptor beta chains derived from one specimen sequenced in a study of blood T cell repertoires in COVID-19. Generated by immunoSEQ multiplex PCR, the TCRdb table keeps only in-frame clones and is missing some. The data contain 70,000 to 95,000 clones, roughly 87% of them singletons. The sequenced sample consisted of peripheral blood. These receptors all stem from a woman older than 75 with active COVID-19.

V and J are TRBV9 and TRBJ2-3; 9 bases agree with TRBD2. Trimming removed 1 base from V and 2 bases from J; junction bases left unmatched: 2. The CDR3 is 15 amino acids. CDR1 and CDR2 (germline): SGDLS, YYNGEE. CDR3 nucleotide sequence: TGTGCCAGCAGCGTACTAGCGGGACTCACAGATACGCAGTATTTT. It yields the protein CASSVLAGLTDTQYF.

The chain is built from TRBV19 and TRBJ1-4; 9 nucleotides line up with TRBD1. Germline V gene data show CDR1 as LNHDA and CDR2 as SQIVND (reference sequence). V gave up 5 bases and J gave up 8 bases; unmatched junction bases: 6. CDR3 length: 14 residues. CDR3 protein: CASSLGQGTEKLFF. In nucleotides, the CDR3 is TGTGCCAGTAGTCTCGGACAGGGGACGGAAAAACTGTTTTTT. The full variable domain, completed using reference TRBV19 and TRBJ1-4, is DGGITQSPKYLFRKEGQNVTLSCEQNLNHDAMYWYRQDPGQGLRLIYYSQIVNDFQKGDIAEGYSVSREKKESFPLTVTSAQKNPTAFYLCASSLGQGTEKLFFGSGTQLSVL.

The rearrangement uses TRBV2 and TRBJ2-5; 7 positions match TRBD1. CDR3 length: 13 amino acids. V was pared by 7 bases and J by 2 bases, with 4 bases of the junction left unmatched. Germline V CDR1 and CDR2: SNHLY, FYNNEI. Here the CDR3 DNA reads TGTGCCAGCACGGGGACAGCGCAAGAGACCCAGTACTTC. This translates into CASTGTAQETQYF.

The J gene is TRBJ2-3, the V gene TRBV5-1; the match to TRBD2 covers 7 bases. V lost 3 bases and J lost 6; bases outside the gene matches: 7. This CDR3 has 14 amino acids. Germline loops: CDR1 SGHRS, CDR2 YFSETQ. CDR3 protein: CASSSRDYTDTQYF. Here the CDR3 DNA reads TGCGCCAGCAGCTCCCGGGACTATACCGATACGCAGTATTTT.

V and J are TRBV6-6 and TRBJ1-4; D perhaps matches TRBD1 (6 bases). V lost 6 bases to trimming and J lost 8 bases, with 13 bases between them. CDR1 and CDR2 (germline): MNHNY, SVGAGI (reference sequence). The CDR3 has 13 residues. CDR3 DNA sequence: TGTGCCAGCAGACCAGGGGACCGAGAAAAACTGTTTTTT. Translated, it gives CASRPGDREKLFF.

The V call is TRBV18, the J call TRBJ2-2; D uncertain. CDR1 is KGHSH and CDR2 is LQKENI in the germline V gene. The CDR3 spans 11 residues. Trimming pared 5 bases from V and 7 bases from J, leaving 5 bases between. For the CDR3, the DNA is TGTGCCAGCTCAGACATCGGGGAGCTGTTTTTT. Its translation: CASSDIGELFF.

The CDR3 spells CASSRPGLGLDEQYF. Here the CDR3 DNA reads TGTGCCAGCAGTCGCCCCGGACTGGGTTTGGACGAGCAGTACTTC. The genes are TRBV6-2 or TRBV6-3 and TRBJ2-7; possible D gene TRBD2, 5 bases. Per germline, CDR1 MNHEY and CDR2 SVGEGT. V lost 5 bases and J 5 bases, leaving 19 bases between the germline ends. The CDR3 is made up of 15 amino acids.

This chain joins TRBV7-2 and TRBJ2-1; D possibly corresponds to TRBD1 (5 bases). V lost 3 bases, J lost 0 bases, and 12 bases lay in between. Germline V gives CDR1 SGHTA, CDR2 FQGNSA. The CDR3 sequence is 16 residues long. The CDR3 here is CASSLYWGDSYNEQFF. CDR3 DNA sequence: TGTGCCAGCAGCTTGTATTGGGGCGACTCCTACAATGAGCAGTTCTTC.

The chain combines TRBV7-6 with TRBJ2-3; tentatively, D is TRBD2 (6 bases). There are 13 residues in the CDR3. The germline V gene has CDR1 SGHVS and CDR2 FNYEAQ. V lost 5 bases and J 5 bases, leaving 11 bases between the germline ends. The CDR3 DNA reads as TGTGCCAGCAGCCGAGGGAGGTTAGATACGCAGTATTTT. It translates to CASSRGRLDTQYF. Based on the CDR3 plus reference TRBV7-6 and TRBJ2-3, the full variable domain is GAGVSQSPRYKVTKRGQDVALRCDPISGHVSLYWYRQALGQGPEFLTYFNYEAQQDKSGLPNDRFSAERPEGSISTLTIQRTEQRDSAMYRCASSRGRLDTQYFGPGTRLTVL.

The rearrangement links TRBV3-1 (or the pseudogene TRBV3-2) to TRBJ1-2; possibly TRBD1 for D (6 bases). The V and J ends lost 4 bases and 8 bases respectively, with 17 bases between them. The CDR3 spans 14 residues. Germline CDR1 reads LGHDT; CDR2 reads YNNKEL (reference sequence). CDR3 sequence: CASSRAQGREGYTF. CDR3 coding DNA: TGTGCCAGCAGCCGAGCGCAGGGGCGGGAGGGCTACACCTTC.

The V and J genes are TRBV5-6 and TRBJ1-6; no reliable D call. Germline lookup yields CDR1 SGHDT and CDR2 YYEEEE. The CDR3 is 15 residues long. V was shortened by 5 bases and J by 10 bases, with 19 bases between the two germline ends. CDR3 nucleotide sequence: TGTGCCAGCAGACGACTTTACCCCACCGGGTCACCCCTCCACTTT. Protein product: CASRRLYPTGSPLHF.

V and J are TRBV11-2 and TRBJ2-5, with 7 bases matching TRBD2. CDR3 length equals 18 residues. Trimming cost V 0 bases and J 5 bases; bases outside gene matches: 15. Per germline, CDR1 SGHAT and CDR2 FQNNGV. CDR3 sequence: CASSLEAGSGVWWETQYF. CDR3 coding DNA: TGTGCCAGCAGCTTAGAGGCCGGGAGCGGGGTTTGGTGGGAGACCCAGTACTTC.